This T cell receptor (beta chain) was recorded in a study of blood T cell repertoires in COVID-19. As handled by the study authors: How many nucleated cells were present was estimated from reference gene primer amplification. Measured with immunoSEQ multiplex PCR; TCRdb has only the in-frame clones, and not every one. That table furnishes V, J and clone size, whereas the DNA furnished D and trimming. Among 200,000 or so clones, around four fifths were seen once, and the ten largest hold under 5.5%. Germline CDR1 WSHSY, CDR2 SAAADI. The CDR3 extends over 14 amino acids. V gave up 3 bases and J gave up 3 bases, with 12 bases separating them.

The chain employs TRBV10-2 and TRBJ2-7, with a weak D call TRBD2 (5 bases). Source material: peripheral blood. This TCR was sampled from a woman under 40 with acute or convalescent COVID-19. The CDR3 sequence: CASSEGGGYYEQYF. For the CDR3, the DNA is TGCGCCAGCAGTGAAGGAGGCGGATACTACGAGCAGTACTTC.